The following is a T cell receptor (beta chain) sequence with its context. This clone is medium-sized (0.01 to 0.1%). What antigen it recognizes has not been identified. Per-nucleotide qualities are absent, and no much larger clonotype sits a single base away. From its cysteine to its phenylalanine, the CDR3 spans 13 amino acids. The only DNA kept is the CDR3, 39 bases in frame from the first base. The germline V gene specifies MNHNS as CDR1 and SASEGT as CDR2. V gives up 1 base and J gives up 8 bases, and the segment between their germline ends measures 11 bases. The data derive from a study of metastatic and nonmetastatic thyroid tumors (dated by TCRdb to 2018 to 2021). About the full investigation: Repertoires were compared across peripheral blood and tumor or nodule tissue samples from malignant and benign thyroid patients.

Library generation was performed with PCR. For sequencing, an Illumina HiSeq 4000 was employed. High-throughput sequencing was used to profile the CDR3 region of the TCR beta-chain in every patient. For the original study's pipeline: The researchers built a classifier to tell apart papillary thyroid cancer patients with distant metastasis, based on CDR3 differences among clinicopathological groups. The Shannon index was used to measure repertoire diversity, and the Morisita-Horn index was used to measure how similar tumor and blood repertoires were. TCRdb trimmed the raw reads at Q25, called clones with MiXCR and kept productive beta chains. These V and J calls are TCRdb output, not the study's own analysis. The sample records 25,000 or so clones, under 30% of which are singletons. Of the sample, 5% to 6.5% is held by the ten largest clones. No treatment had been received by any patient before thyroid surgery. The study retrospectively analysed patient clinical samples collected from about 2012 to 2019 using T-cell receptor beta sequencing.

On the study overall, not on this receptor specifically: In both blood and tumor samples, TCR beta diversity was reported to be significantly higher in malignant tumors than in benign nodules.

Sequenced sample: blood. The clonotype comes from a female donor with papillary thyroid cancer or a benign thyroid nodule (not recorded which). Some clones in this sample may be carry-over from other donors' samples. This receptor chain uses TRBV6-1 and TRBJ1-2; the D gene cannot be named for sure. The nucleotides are TGTGCCAGCAGTGAAGTCATGAGCCCGGGCTACACCTTC. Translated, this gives CASSEVMSPGYTF.